Below are 24 T cell receptor beta chains sequenced from a single sample in a study of blood T cell repertoires in COVID-19. The table came from immunoSEQ multiplex PCR; TCRdb's copy has only in-frame clones and leaves some out. The profile shows 150,000 to 200,000 clones, nearly 85% of them singletons. The sample comprised peripheral blood. These receptors were obtained from a woman aged 25 to 39 with acute or convalescent COVID-19.

The rearrangement joins TRBV6-5 to TRBJ2-5, with 8 bases fitting TRBD2. This CDR3 has 14 residues. Germline V gives CDR1 MNHEY, CDR2 SVGAGI. V shed 6 bases and J 4 bases; nucleotides not matched to a gene: 7. CDR3 region: CASSLNREGETQYF. The CDR3 DNA sequence: TGTGCCAGCAGCCTCAATCGGGAGGGAGAGACCCAGTACTTC.

The chain couples TRBV7-8 to TRBJ2-7, with D tentatively TRBD1 (5 bases). CDR1 SGHVS and CDR2 FQNEAQ come from the germline V gene. Between the trimmed V and J ends, which lost 1 base and 2 bases, there was a span of 12 bases. The CDR3 is made up of 15 amino acids. CDR3 in amino acids: CASSLGYQGPYEQYF. The CDR3 DNA is TGTGCCAGCAGCTTAGGGTACCAGGGCCCCTACGAGCAGTACTTC.

The chain links TRBV14 to TRBJ2-2; D gene ambiguous. Germline values: CDR1 SGHDN, CDR2 FVKESK. This CDR3 is built from 13 residues. Trimming pared 4 bases from V and 3 bases from J, leaving 6 bases between. CDR3 amino acids: CASSLTDTGELFF. In DNA, the CDR3 is TGTGCCAGCAGCCTAACAGACACCGGGGAGCTGTTTTTT. The variable domain in full, with the rest retrieved from reference TRBV14 and TRBJ2-2, is EAGVTQFPSHSVIEKGQTVTLRCDPISGHDNLYWYRRVMGKEIKFLLHFVKESKQDESGMPNNRFLAERTGGTYSTLKVQPAELEDSGVYFCASSLTDTGELFFGEGSRLTVL.

This clone appeared once. V is TRBV3-1 (or the pseudogene TRBV3-2) and J is TRBJ1-5; 10 bases fit TRBD1. The CDR3 totals 16 residues. Germline-derived CDR1 and CDR2 are LGHDT and YNNKEL (reference sequence). V lost 1 base and J lost 6; bases outside the gene matches: 6. Here the CDR3 reads CASSQAGTGVTQPQHF. CDR3 DNA: TGTGCCAGCAGCCAAGCCGGGACAGGGGTAACTCAGCCCCAGCATTTT.

This chain joins TRBV11-2 and TRBJ2-3; D unresolved. In germline, CDR1 is SGHAT, CDR2 FQNNGV. Trimming took off 0 bases at V and 3 bases at J, with 4 bases between the two ends. The CDR3 is made up of 13 amino acids. CDR3 region: CASSLDGTDTQYF. CDR3 bases: TGTGCCAGCAGCTTAGACGGGACAGATACGCAGTATTTT.

The chain employs TRBV7-2 and TRBJ2-7, with D possibly matching TRBD1 (5 bases). Germline CDR1 and CDR2: SGHTA and FQGNSA. The CDR3 has 15 amino acids. The V end lost 5 bases, the J end lost 3 bases, and 17 bases lay between the germline ends. The CDR3, as DNA: TGTGCCAGCAGCCCCCTAAGGGGCACCGACTACGAGCAGTACTTC. It specifies CASSPLRGTDYEQYF.

As DNA, the CDR3 is TGTGCCAGCAGCCCGACGGGGGAACCAAATGAAAAACTGTTTTTT. This encodes CASSPTGEPNEKLFF. The chain has TRBV7-8 and TRBJ1-4; possibly TRBD1 for D (5 bases). The V end lost 5 bases, the J end lost 5 bases, and 15 bases lay between the germline ends. This CDR3 comprises 15 residues. From germline, CDR1 is SGHVS and CDR2 FQNEAQ.

The chain combines TRBV3-1 (or the pseudogene TRBV3-2) with TRBJ1-6; 10 bases agree with TRBD1. The CDR3 consists of 15 residues. CDR1 is LGHDT and CDR2 is YNNKEL in the germline V gene (reference sequence). V dropped 4 bases and J dropped 7; count of bases not matched to a gene: 4. This CDR3 reads CASSPGTGANSPLHF. The DNA for the CDR3 is TGTGCCAGCAGCCCCGGGACAGGGGCCAATTCACCCCTCCACTTT.

This chain joins TRBV10-3 and TRBJ2-1, with 10 positions matching TRBD2. V shed 3 bases, J shed 8 bases, and the junction held 10 bases outside the gene matches. The CDR3 is 16 residues long. Germline V CDR1 and CDR2: ENHRY, SYGVKD. The CDR3 region is CAISDVSSGSHHEQFF. The CDR3 region has the DNA TGTGCCATCAGTGACGTCTCTAGCGGGAGTCACCATGAGCAGTTCTTC.

The chain uses TRBV9 and TRBJ1-2, with D possibly TRBD1 on 6 matching bases. V lost 0 bases, J lost 4 bases, and 10 bases lay in between. The CDR3 length is 14 residues. The germline V gene has CDR1 SGDLS and CDR2 YYNGEE. The CDR3 DNA reads TGTGCCAGCAGCGTAGTGGGGGGGGCCTATGGCTACACCTTC. This sequence encodes CASSVVGGAYGYTF.

The rearrangement uses TRBV7-6 and TRBJ2-2; D perhaps matches TRBD2 (6 bases). CDR1 is SGHVS and CDR2 is FNYEAQ in the germline V gene. Trimming shortened V by 5 bases and J by 4 bases, and 14 bases separated the two germline ends. This CDR3 has 15 amino acids. CDR3 region: CASSLGSGVTGELFF. CDR3 DNA: TGTGCCAGCAGCCTGGGCTCGGGGGTCACCGGGGAGCTGTTTTTT.

V is TRBV4-1 and J is TRBJ2-1, with TRBD2 identical over 8 bases. The V and J ends lost 4 bases and 6 bases, in that order; junction bases with no gene match: 2. CDR3 size: 13 residues. Germline CDR1 MGHRA, CDR2 YSYEKL. CDR3 bases: TGCGCCAGCAGCCCGGGACTAGTCAATGAGCAGTTCTTC. Translated: CASSPGLVNEQFF.

The chain carries TRBV30 and TRBJ2-2, with TRBD1 identical over 8 bases. Germline trimming cut 0 bases from V and 3 bases from J; bases unmatched to any gene: 6. Germline V gene data show CDR1 as GTSNPN and CDR2 as SVGIG (reference sequence). The CDR3 has 16 residues. Here the CDR3 DNA reads TGTGCCTGGAGTGTCAGGGCAGGGGGCTACACCGGGGAGCTGTTTTTT. Protein: CAWSVRAGGYTGELFF.

This chain connects TRBV30 to TRBJ1-5; D possibly corresponds to TRBD1 (5 bases). The CDR3 sequence is 13 residues long. Trimming cost V 4 bases and J 3 bases, with 10 bases left between them. The germline V gene encodes CDR1 GTSNPN and CDR2 SVGIG (reference sequence). CDR3 amino acids: CAWTGDPNQPQHF. DNA of the CDR3: TGTGCCTGGACGGGGGATCCCAATCAGCCCCAGCATTTT.

The V call is TRBV6-1, the J call TRBJ1-1; D not resolved. The length of the CDR3 is 15 residues. Germline CDR1 and CDR2: MNHNS and SASEGT. Trimming took off 2 bases at V and 0 bases at J, with 10 bases between the two ends. CDR3: CASSETSGMNTEAFF. CDR3 sequence (DNA): TGTGCCAGCAGTGAAACGTCCGGGATGAACACTGAAGCTTTCTTT.

This clone was counted only a few times. The chain uses TRBV3-1 (or the pseudogene TRBV3-2) and TRBJ2-5; weak D call: TRBD2 (5 bases). Trimming removed 0 bases from V and 4 bases from J, with 15 bases in between. The CDR3 totals 16 residues. The germline CDR1 and CDR2 sequences are LGHDT and YNNKEL (reference sequence). The CDR3 DNA follows: TGTGCCAGCAGCCAAGATCTTCTTACTAGTAGAGAGACCCAGTACTTC. It translates to CASSQDLLTSRETQYF.

V is TRBV11-2 and J is TRBJ2-7; D perhaps matches TRBD2 (6 bases). The V gene lost 1 base and the J gene lost 4 bases, with 17 bases spanning the gap. Per the germline V gene, CDR1 is SGHAT and CDR2 is FQNNGV. The length of the CDR3 is 16 residues. The CDR3 DNA is TGTGCCAGCAGCTTAGGACTAGGGGAGGTCGAGTACGAGCAGTACTTC. Its protein is CASSLGLGEVEYEQYF.

The rearrangement links TRBV9 to TRBJ1-2; unclear D gene. V shed 5 bases and J shed 8 bases, with 7 bases lying between them. CDR3 size: 10 residues. Germline CDR1 and CDR2: SGDLS and YYNGEE. As DNA, the CDR3 is TGTGCCAGCAGTGGGAGGGGCTACACCTTC. This translates into CASSGRGYTF.

This chain joins TRBV25-1 and TRBJ1-1; TRBD1 matches at 7 bases. Trimming took 5 bases from V and 8 from J; bases not matched to a gene: 14. The CDR3 is made up of 15 amino acids. Germline V CDR1 and CDR2: MGHDK, SYGVNS. CDR3 in DNA: TGTGCCAGCAGTTCTCCGGGACAGCGAAACCCAGAAGCTTTCTTT. Translated, it gives CASSSPGQRNPEAFF.

The count of this clone is one. A junction boundary mismatches the germline segment, possibly from a read error. This chain connects TRBV6-5 to TRBJ2-1; D unclear. Germline V gene sequence: CDR1 MNHEY, CDR2 SVGAGI. This CDR3 is built from 11 residues. Written as DNA, the CDR3 is TGTGCCAGCAGTTACTACTATGAGCAGTTCTTC. Amino acids: CASSYYYEQFF.

V is TRBV18 and J is TRBJ1-1; no clear D gene. The CDR3 contains 19 residues. V gave up 6 bases and J gave up 4 bases, with 30 bases separating them. Germline CDR1 KGHSH, CDR2 LQKENI. The CDR3 here is CASSPSISYRGRESTEAFF. The CDR3 DNA reads TGTGCCAGCTCCCCCTCAATAAGTTATCGGGGTCGGGAATCCACTGAAGCTTTCTTT.

This rearrangement joins TRBV28 to TRBJ2-5; 13 bases match TRBD2. The trim removed 8 bases at V and 2 bases at J, leaving 8 bases unmatched. CDR3 size: 16 residues. Looked up from germline, CDR1 is MDHEN and CDR2 is SYDVKM. The CDR3 DNA sequence: TGTGCCAGCGTGACTAGCGGGGGGCATAGGCAAGAGACCCAGTACTTC. This gives the protein CASVTSGGHRQETQYF.

This chain connects TRBV28 to TRBJ2-1; D remains unclear. CDR3 length: 12 residues. V lost 7 bases, J lost 2 bases, and 6 bases lay in between. From germline, CDR1 is MDHEN and CDR2 SYDVKM. CDR3 DNA: TGTGCCAGCATCGCAGCCTACAATGAGCAGTTCTTC. Translation gives CASIAAYNEQFF. Looking up the rest from reference TRBV28 and TRBJ2-1 gives the full variable domain: DVKVTQSSRYLVKRTGEKVFLECVQDMDHENMFWYRQDPGLGLRLIYFSYDVKMKEKGDIPEGYSVSREKKERFSLILESASTNQTSMYLCASIAAYNEQFFGPGTRLTVL.

The chain carries TRBV18 and TRBJ2-1, with 7 bases fitting TRBD1. The ends lost 3 bases at V and 8 bases at J; junction bases unmatched: 4. The CDR3 spans 13 residues. In germline, CDR1 is KGHSH, CDR2 LQKENI. CDR3 sequence (DNA): TGTGCCAGCTCACCCCGAGGGGGCTATGAGCAGTTCTTC. Protein product: CASSPRGGYEQFF.